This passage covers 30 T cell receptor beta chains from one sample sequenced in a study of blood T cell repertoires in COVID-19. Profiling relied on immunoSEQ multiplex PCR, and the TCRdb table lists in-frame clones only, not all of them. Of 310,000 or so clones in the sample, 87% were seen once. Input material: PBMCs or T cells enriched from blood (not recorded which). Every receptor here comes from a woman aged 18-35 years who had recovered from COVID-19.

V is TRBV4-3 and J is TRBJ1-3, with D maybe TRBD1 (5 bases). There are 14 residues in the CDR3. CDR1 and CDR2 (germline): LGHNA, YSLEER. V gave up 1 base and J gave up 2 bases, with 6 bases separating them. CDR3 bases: TGCGCCAGCAGCCAAGTCAGGGCTGGAAACACCATATATTTT. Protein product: CASSQVRAGNTIYF.

The CDR3 region has the DNA TGTGCTAGTGGTTTGCGGCAGGGACAAGGACACATTCAGTACTTC. Protein sequence: CASGLRQGQGHIQYF. This chain joins TRBV12-5 and TRBJ2-4; perhaps TRBD1 as D (6 bases). The V end was cut by 2 bases, the J end by 8 bases, with 16 bases between. Germline CDR1 is LGHNT and CDR2 is FRNRAP. CDR3 size: 15 residues.

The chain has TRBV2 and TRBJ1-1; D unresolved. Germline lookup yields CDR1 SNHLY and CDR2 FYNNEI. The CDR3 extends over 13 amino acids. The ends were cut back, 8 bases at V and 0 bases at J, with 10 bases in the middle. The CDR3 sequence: CASSQLLNTEAFF. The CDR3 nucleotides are TGTGCCAGCTCACAGCTCCTGAACACTGAAGCTTTCTTT.

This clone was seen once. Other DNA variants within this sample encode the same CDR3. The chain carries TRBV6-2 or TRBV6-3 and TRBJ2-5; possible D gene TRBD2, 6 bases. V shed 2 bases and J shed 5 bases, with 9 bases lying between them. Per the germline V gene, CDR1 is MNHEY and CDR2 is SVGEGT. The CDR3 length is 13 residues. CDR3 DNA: TGTGCCAGCAGTTACGGACTACGTGAGACCCAGTACTTC. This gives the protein CASSYGLRETQYF.

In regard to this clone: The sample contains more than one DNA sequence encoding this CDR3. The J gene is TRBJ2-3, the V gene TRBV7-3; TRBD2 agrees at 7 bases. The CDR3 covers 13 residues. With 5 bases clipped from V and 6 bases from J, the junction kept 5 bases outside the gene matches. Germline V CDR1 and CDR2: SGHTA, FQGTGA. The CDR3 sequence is CASSLREGDTQYF. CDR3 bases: TGTGCCAGCAGCCTAAGGGAGGGGGATACGCAGTATTTT. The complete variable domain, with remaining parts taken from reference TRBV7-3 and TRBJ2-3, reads GAGVSQTPSNKVTEKGKYVELRCDPISGHTALYWYRQSLGQGPEFLIYFQGTGAADDSGLPNDRFFAVRPEGSVSTLKIQRTERGDSAVYLCASSLREGDTQYFGPGTRLTVL.

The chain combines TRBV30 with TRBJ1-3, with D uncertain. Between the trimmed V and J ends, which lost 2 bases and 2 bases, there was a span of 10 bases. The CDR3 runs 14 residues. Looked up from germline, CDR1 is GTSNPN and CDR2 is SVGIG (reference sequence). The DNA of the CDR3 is TGTGCCTGGAGTAACAGATTTACTGGAAACACCATATATTTT. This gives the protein CAWSNRFTGNTIYF.

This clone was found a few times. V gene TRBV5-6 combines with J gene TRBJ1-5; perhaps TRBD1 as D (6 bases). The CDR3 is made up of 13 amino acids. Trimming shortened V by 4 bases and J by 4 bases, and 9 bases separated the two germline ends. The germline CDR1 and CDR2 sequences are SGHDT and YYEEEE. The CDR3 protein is CASSRTANQPQHF. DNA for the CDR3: TGTGCCAGCAGCAGGACAGCTAATCAGCCCCAGCATTTT. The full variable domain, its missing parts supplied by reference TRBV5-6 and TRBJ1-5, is DAGVTQSPTHLIKTRGQQVTLRCSPKSGHDTVSWYQQALGQGPQFIFQYYEEEERQRGNFPDRFSGHQFPNYSSELNVNALLLGDSALYLCASSRTANQPQHFGDGTRLSIL.

In DNA, the CDR3 is TGTGCCAGCAGCTCGGGTTCCTACAATGAGCAGTTCTTC. Its protein is CASSSGSYNEQFF. This chain joins TRBV7-2 and TRBJ2-1, with unresolved D. The CDR3 contains 13 residues. V was trimmed by 4 bases and J by 1 base, leaving 5 bases between them. Germline V gene sequence: CDR1 SGHTA, CDR2 FQGNSA.

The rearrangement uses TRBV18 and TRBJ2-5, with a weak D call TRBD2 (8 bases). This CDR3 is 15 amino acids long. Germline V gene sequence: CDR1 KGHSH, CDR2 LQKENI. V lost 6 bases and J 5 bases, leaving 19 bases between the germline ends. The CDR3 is CASSLREGAGETQYF. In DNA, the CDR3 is TGTGCCAGCTCCCTCCGGGAGGGGGCTGGGGAGACCCAGTACTTC.

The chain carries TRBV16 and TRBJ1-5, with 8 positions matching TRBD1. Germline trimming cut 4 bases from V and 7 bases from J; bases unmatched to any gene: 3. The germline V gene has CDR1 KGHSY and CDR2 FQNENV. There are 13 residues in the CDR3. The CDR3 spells CASSPDRGQPQHF. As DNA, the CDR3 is TGTGCCAGCAGCCCCGACAGGGGCCAGCCCCAGCATTTT.

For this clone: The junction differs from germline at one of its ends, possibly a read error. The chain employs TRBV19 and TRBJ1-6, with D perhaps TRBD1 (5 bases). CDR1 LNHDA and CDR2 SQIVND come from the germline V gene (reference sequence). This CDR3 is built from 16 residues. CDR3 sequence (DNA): TGTGCCAGTACTATATCGGGGGGAATTGGCGGTTCACCCCTCCACTTT. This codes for CASTISGGIGGSPLHF.

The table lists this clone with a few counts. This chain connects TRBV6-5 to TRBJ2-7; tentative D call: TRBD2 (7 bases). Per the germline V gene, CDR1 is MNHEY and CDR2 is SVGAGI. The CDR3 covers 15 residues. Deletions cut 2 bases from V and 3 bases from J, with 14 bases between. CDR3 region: CASSYARGRNYEQYF. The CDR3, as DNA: TGTGCCAGCAGTTACGCGCGGGGGCGCAACTACGAGCAGTACTTC.

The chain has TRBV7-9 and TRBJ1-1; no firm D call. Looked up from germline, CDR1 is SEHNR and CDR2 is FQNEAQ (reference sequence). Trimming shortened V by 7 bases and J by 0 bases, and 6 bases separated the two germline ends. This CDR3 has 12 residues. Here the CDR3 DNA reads TGTGCCAGCATCGGGTTGAACACTGAAGCTTTCTTT. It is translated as CASIGLNTEAFF.

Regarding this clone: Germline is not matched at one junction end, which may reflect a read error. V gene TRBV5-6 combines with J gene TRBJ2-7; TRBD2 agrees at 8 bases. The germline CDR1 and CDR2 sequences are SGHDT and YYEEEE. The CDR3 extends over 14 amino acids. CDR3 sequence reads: CASSPSGSSNEQYF. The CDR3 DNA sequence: TGTGCCAGCAGCCCCAGCGGGAGCTCCAACGAGCAGTACTTC.

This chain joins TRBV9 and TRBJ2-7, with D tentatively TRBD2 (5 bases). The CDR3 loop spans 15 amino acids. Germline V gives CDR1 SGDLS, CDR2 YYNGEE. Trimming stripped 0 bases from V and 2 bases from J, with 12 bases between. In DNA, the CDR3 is TGTGCCAGCAGCGTAGCTAGCAGTAGAGCCTACGAGCAGTACTTC. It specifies CASSVASSRAYEQYF.

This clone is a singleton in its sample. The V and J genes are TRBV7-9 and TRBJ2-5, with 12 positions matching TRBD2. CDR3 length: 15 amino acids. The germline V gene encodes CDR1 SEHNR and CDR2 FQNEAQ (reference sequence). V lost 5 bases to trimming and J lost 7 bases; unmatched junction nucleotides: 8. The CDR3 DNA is TGTGCCAGCAGCCCACGGACTAGCGGGATGAGGACCCAGTACTTC. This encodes CASSPRTSGMRTQYF.

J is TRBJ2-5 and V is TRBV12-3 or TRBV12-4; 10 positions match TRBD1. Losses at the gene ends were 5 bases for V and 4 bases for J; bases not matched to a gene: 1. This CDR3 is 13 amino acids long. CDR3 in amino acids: CASSDRGLETQYF. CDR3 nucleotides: TGTGCCAGCAGTGACAGGGGGCTAGAGACCCAGTACTTC.

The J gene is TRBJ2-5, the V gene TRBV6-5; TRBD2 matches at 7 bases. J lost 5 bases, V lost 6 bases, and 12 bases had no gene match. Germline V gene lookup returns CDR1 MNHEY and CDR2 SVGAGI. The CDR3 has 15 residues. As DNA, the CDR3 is TGTGCCAGCAGCCGGAAGCTGGCGGGGGAGGAGACCCAGTACTTC. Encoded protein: CASSRKLAGEETQYF.

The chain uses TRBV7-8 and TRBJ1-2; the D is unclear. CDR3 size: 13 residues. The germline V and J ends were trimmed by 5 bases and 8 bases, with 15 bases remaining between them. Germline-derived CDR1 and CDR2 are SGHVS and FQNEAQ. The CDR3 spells CASSDSGGAGYTF. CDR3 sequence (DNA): TGTGCCAGCAGCGACTCCGGAGGTGCAGGCTACACCTTC.

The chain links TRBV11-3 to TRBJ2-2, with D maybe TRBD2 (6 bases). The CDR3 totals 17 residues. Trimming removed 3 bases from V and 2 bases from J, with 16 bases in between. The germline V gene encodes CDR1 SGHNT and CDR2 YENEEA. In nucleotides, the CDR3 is TGTGCCAGCAGCTTCCCGCCGGGCGGGGTAAACACCGGGGAGCTGTTTTTT. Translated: CASSFPPGGVNTGELFF. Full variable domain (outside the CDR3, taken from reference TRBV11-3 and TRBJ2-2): EAGVVQSPRYKIIEKKQPVAFWCNPISGHNTLYWYLQNLGQGPELLIRYENEEAVDDSQLPKDRFSAERLKGVDSTLKIQPAELGDSAVYLCASSFPPGGVNTGELFFGEGSRLTVL.

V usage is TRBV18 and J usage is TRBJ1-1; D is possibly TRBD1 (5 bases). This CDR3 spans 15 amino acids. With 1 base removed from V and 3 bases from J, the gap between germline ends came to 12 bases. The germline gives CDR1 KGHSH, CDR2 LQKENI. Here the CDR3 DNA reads TGTGCCAGCTCACCACTGGGGCGTCAGCACACTGAAGCTTTCTTT. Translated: CASSPLGRQHTEAFF.

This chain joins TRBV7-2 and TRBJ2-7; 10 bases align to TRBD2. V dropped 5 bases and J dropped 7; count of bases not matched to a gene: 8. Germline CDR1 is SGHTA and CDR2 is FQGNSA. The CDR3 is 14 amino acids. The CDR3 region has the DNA TGTGCCAGCAGCGCGGGACTAGCGTCAGGTGAGCAGTACTTC. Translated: CASSAGLASGEQYF.

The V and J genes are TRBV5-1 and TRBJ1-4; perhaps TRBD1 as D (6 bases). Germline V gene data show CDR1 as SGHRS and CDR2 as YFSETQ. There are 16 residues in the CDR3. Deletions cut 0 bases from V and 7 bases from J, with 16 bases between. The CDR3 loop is CASSLALGGRGEKLFF. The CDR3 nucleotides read TGCGCCAGCAGCTTGGCCTTGGGGGGGCGCGGTGAAAAACTGTTTTTT.

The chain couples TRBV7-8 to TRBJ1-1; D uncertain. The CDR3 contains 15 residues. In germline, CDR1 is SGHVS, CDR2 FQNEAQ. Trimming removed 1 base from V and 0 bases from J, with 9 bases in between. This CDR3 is CASSLGQSMNTEAFF. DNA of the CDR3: TGTGCCAGCAGCTTAGGTCAGTCCATGAACACTGAAGCTTTCTTT.

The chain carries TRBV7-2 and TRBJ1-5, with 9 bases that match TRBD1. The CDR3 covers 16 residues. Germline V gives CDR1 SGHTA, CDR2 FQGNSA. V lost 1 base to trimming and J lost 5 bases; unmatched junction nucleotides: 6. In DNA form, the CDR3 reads TGTGCCAGCAGCTTAGGTTGGGACAGGGATTATCAGCCCCAGCATTTT. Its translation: CASSLGWDRDYQPQHF.

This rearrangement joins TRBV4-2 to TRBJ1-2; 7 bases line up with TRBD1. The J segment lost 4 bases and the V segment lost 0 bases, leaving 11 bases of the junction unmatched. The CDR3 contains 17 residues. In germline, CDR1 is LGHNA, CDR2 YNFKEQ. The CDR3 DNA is TGTGCCAGCAGCCAAGATATATTCCAGGGGGGTGGCTATGGCTACACCTTC. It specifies CASSQDIFQGGGYGYTF.

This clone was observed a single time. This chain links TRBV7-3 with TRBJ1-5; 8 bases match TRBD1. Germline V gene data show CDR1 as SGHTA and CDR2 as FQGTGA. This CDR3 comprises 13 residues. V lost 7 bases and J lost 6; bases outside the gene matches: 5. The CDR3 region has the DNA TGTGCCAGCAACGTGGACAGGGCTCAGCCCCAGCATTTT. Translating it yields CASNVDRAQPQHF.

The CDR3 loop is CASSPTGLAGAISPDTQYF. CDR3 in DNA: TGCGCCAGCAGCCCTACTGGACTAGCGGGAGCTATTAGCCCAGATACGCAGTATTTT. V is TRBV5-1 and J is TRBJ2-3, with TRBD2 matching 13 bases. The germline CDR1 and CDR2 sequences are SGHRS and YFSETQ. CDR3 length: 19 residues. Germline trimming cut 4 bases from V and 4 bases from J; bases unmatched to any gene: 15.

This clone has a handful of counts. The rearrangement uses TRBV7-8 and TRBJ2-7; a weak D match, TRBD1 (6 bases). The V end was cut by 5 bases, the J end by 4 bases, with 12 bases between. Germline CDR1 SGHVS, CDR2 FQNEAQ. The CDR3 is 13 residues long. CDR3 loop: CASSTGQTYEQYF. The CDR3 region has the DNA TGTGCCAGCAGCACAGGACAGACTTACGAGCAGTACTTC.

CDR3 amino acids: CASSVEGATEAFF. The CDR3 region has the DNA TGTGCCAGCAGCGTAGAGGGGGCCACTGAAGCTTTCTTT. The chain carries TRBV9 and TRBJ1-1; 7 bases fit TRBD1. Germline CDR1 and CDR2: SGDLS and YYNGEE. CDR3 length equals 13 residues. V lost 0 bases to trimming and J lost 4 bases; unmatched junction nucleotides: 0.